This T cell receptor (beta chain) was obtained from a study of blood T cell repertoires in COVID-19. Study in general: Both acute and convalescent COVID-19 samples were obtained from the United States, Italy and Spain. PBMCs, B-cell-depleted T cells, or T cells were the source of the cDNA or gDNA that made up the material.

Profiled with immunoSEQ multiplex PCR; TCRdb holds only in-frame clones, not every one. The data show over 200,000 clones, approximately 90% seen once. CDR1 is MRHNA and CDR2 is SNTAGT in the germline V gene. The CDR3 loop spans 16 amino acids. The ends were cut back, 6 bases at V and 0 bases at J, with 17 bases in the middle. This receptor was obtained from a man aged 25 to 45 with acute or convalescent COVID-19. V usage is TRBV6-4 and J usage is TRBJ1-1; tentative D call: TRBD1 (5 bases). The sample consisted of peripheral blood. Here the CDR3 reads CASSKSTANMNTEAFF. The CDR3 DNA sequence: TGTGCCAGCAGCAAGTCGACAGCCAACATGAACACTGAAGCTTTCTTT.